A single sample gave rise to the 14 T cell receptor beta chains below, sequenced in a study of OX40 agonist ivuxolimab in advanced cancers. The method was immunoSEQ multiplex PCR; TCRdb's version includes in-frame clones alone and lacks a portion of them. The table lists about 74,000 clones, 80% to 90% of them singletons. The sample consisted of CD4+ or CD8+ T cells sorted from blood, taken in a trial of the OX40 agonist ivuxolimab. The receptors shown here come from an adult with an advanced solid tumor such as melanoma, head and neck, liver or kidney cancer.

J is TRBJ2-7 and V is TRBV28; D not certain. Trimming shortened V by 5 bases and J by 4 bases, and 15 bases separated the two germline ends. This CDR3 contains 14 residues. Germline V lookup: CDR1 MDHEN, CDR2 SYDVKM. Written as DNA, the CDR3 is TGTGCCAGCAGTCGACCGACTGCACCTTACGAGCAGTACTTC. The encoded protein is CASSRPTAPYEQYF.

The chain recombines TRBV15 with TRBJ2-1; D possibly corresponds to TRBD2 (6 bases). Per the germline V gene, CDR1 is LNHNV and CDR2 is YYDKDF (reference sequence). Trimming stripped 3 bases from V and 7 bases from J, with 16 bases between. The CDR3 runs to 15 residues. The CDR3 DNA is TGTGCCACCAGCAGGACTCGCGGGACCACTAATGAGCAGTTCTTC. Amino acids: CATSRTRGTTNEQFF.

This rearrangement joins TRBV27 to TRBJ2-5; no firm D call. Germline values: CDR1 MNHEY, CDR2 SMNVEV (reference sequence). Trimming removed 5 bases from V and 8 bases from J, with 12 bases in between. This CDR3 contains 12 residues. The CDR3 sequence is CASSLAGRTQYF. CDR3 nucleotide sequence: TGTGCCAGCAGTCTGGCAGGTCGAACCCAGTACTTC.

The rearrangement uses TRBV4-1 and TRBJ2-3, with 13 bases that match TRBD2. Germline-derived CDR1 and CDR2 are MGHRA and YSYEKL. Trimming took 1 base from V and 9 from J; bases not matched to a gene: 7. The CDR3 loop spans 16 amino acids. The DNA of the CDR3 is TGCGCCAGCAGCCAAGGCCCGACTAGCGGGGGGTCGACGCAGTATTTT. Translation gives CASSQGPTSGGSTQYF.

The rearrangement links TRBV7-2 to TRBJ2-7; D perhaps matches TRBD2 (7 bases). The length of the CDR3 is 14 residues. Germline loops: CDR1 SGHTA, CDR2 FQGNSA. Trimming took 3 bases from V and 7 from J, leaving 16 bases between them. CDR3 protein: CASSFGGGVGEQYF. CDR3 sequence (DNA): TGTGCCAGCAGCTTCGGCGGGGGCGTGGGTGAGCAGTACTTC.

This clone was seen once. This sequence joins TRBV6-6 and TRBJ2-2; D is ambiguous. The V gene's germline CDR1 is MNHNY and CDR2 SVGAGI (reference sequence). The CDR3 extends over 12 amino acids. V was cut by 6 bases and J by 7 bases, with 9 bases left in between. Here the CDR3 DNA reads TGTGCCAGCAGGGCGCCCGGCGGGGAGCTGTTTTTT. Its translation: CASRAPGGELFF.

The V call is TRBV9, the J call TRBJ1-6, with D possibly TRBD1 on 5 matching bases. V was trimmed by 7 bases and J by 10 bases, leaving 15 bases between them. There are 13 residues in the CDR3. The germline V gene has CDR1 SGDLS and CDR2 YYNGEE. The CDR3 DNA reads TGTGCCAGCGGCCAGACGAGGGACTCACCCCTCCACTTT. It translates to CASGQTRDSPLHF.

The chain carries TRBV2 and TRBJ1-5; D unresolved. V gave up 2 bases and J gave up 5 bases, with 7 bases separating them. Per the germline V gene, CDR1 is SNHLY and CDR2 is FYNNEI. The CDR3 covers 13 residues. DNA of the CDR3: TGTGCCAGCAGTGAAACGTCGCATCAGCCCCAGCATTTT. It yields the protein CASSETSHQPQHF.

The V call is TRBV5-1, the J call TRBJ2-3, with 7 positions matching TRBD1. Per the germline V gene, CDR1 is SGHRS and CDR2 is YFSETQ. The CDR3 has 16 residues. Trimming cost V 6 bases and J 4 bases; bases outside gene matches: 14. CDR3 coding DNA: TGCGCCAGCACCCTTGGGCGAGGGGGCGCACCAGATACGCAGTATTTT. Translating gives CASTLGRGGAPDTQYF.

This clone occurred a few times. The chain links TRBV23-1 to TRBJ2-7, with D perhaps matching TRBD2 (5 bases). TRBV23-1 is an ORF for which the function is uncertain. This CDR3 region has 19 residues. V was trimmed by 3 bases and J by 4 bases, leaving 28 bases between them. The CDR3 sequence: CASSQSLGRLSGLKYEQYV. CDR3 nucleotides: TGCGCCAGCAGTCAGTCCCTTGGGCGACTATCGGGTTTGAAATACGAGCAGTACGTC.

This clone came up once. The V gene is TRBV6-6, the J gene TRBJ2-6; TRBD1 matches at 8 bases. J gave up 0 bases and V 6 bases, and 4 bases lay outside the gene matches. Germline assignment: CDR1 MNHNY and CDR2 SVGAGI (reference sequence). This CDR3 spans 16 amino acids. DNA of the CDR3: TGTGCCAGCAGGGACAGGGAGAGCTCTGGGGCCAACGTCCTGACTTTC. Translation: CASRDRESSGANVLTF.

This sequence joins TRBV6-6 and TRBJ2-2, with D possibly being TRBD1 (6 bases). There are 15 residues in the CDR3. V lost 8 bases, J lost 1 base, and 14 bases lay in between. The germline CDR1 and CDR2 sequences are MNHNY and SVGAGI (reference sequence). The chain's CDR3 is CASGYLGGNTGELFF. The CDR3 DNA reads as TGTGCCAGCGGATACTTAGGGGGGAACACCGGGGAGCTGTTTTTT.

This chain joins TRBV6-5 and TRBJ2-7; D is undetermined. This CDR3 region has 13 residues. CDR1 is MNHEY, CDR2 SVGAGI, per germline. Trimming left V 6 bases short and J 12 bases short, with 21 bases between. The CDR3 DNA reads TGTGCCAGCAGCATACCCGAGGACGCTGTACTGTACGTC. Translated: CASSIPEDAVLYV.

The chain links TRBV16 to TRBJ1-1; the D is unclear. Between the trimmed V and J ends, which lost 1 base and 5 bases, there was a span of 8 bases. The CDR3 is 13 amino acids. Germline CDR1 reads KGHSY; CDR2 reads FQNENV. In DNA, the CDR3 is TGTGCCAGCAGCCAATTAGCGGGGACTGAAGCTTTCTTT. Amino acid sequence: CASSQLAGTEAFF.